Listed below are T cell receptor beta chains from one sample, sequenced in a study of blood T cell repertoires in COVID-19. The table came from immunoSEQ multiplex PCR; TCRdb's copy has only in-frame clones and leaves some out. The sample gives 130,000 to 150,000 clones, around three quarters of which show up once; less than 15% is in the top ten. The sequenced material came from peripheral blood. Every receptor here comes from an elderly man with acute or convalescent COVID-19. Both conserved end residues are trimmed from each CDR3.

v_gene: TRBV7-2
j_gene: TRBJ2-7
CDR3aa: ASQDRNSYEQY

v_gene: TRBV6-1
j_gene: TRBJ2-3
CDR3aa: ASSETVAVDTQY

v_gene: TRBV9
j_gene: TRBJ1-3
CDR3aa: ASSVGTESSGNTIY

v_gene: TRBV28
j_gene: TRBJ1-2
CDR3aa: ASSFRERGYT

v_gene: TRBV2
j_gene: TRBJ2-7
CDR3aa: ASSGKRQGPHEQY

v_gene: TRBV3-1/TRBV3-2
j_gene: TRBJ2-7
CDR3aa: ASSQGTVEQY

v_gene: TRBV7-9
j_gene: TRBJ2-2
CDR3aa: ASRPSGAGELF

v_gene: TRBV19
j_gene: TRBJ1-1
CDR3aa: ASSPQRQAWAEAF

v_gene: TRBV28
j_gene: TRBJ1-2
CDR3aa: ASTATGGDKGGYGYT

v_gene: TRBV7-9
j_gene: TRBJ1-5
CDR3aa: ASSLNGQYNQPQH

v_gene: TRBV2
j_gene: TRBJ2-7
CDR3aa: ASSVRVLQTYEQY

v_gene: TRBV7-6
j_gene: TRBJ1-1
CDR3aa: ASSLGGIMNTEAF

v_gene: TRBV18
j_gene: TRBJ1-1
CDR3aa: ASSAGENTEAF

v_gene: TRBV18
j_gene: TRBJ1-1
CDR3aa: ASIRDTEAF

v_gene: TRBV25-1
j_gene: TRBJ1-4
CDR3aa: ASSDDRFNEKLF

v_gene: TRBV25-1
j_gene: TRBJ2-2
CDR3aa: ASSVSQGARELF

v_gene: TRBV3-1/TRBV3-2
j_gene: TRBJ2-5
CDR3aa: ASSRTGEETQY

v_gene: TRBV21-1
j_gene: TRBJ2-1
CDR3aa: ASRRKGDHSSSYNEQF

v_gene: TRBV4-2
j_gene: TRBJ2-7
CDR3aa: ASSQEWTVTYEQY

v_gene: TRBV25-1
j_gene: TRBJ1-3
CDR3aa: ASSLGGLNTIY

v_gene: TRBV25-1
j_gene: TRBJ2-5
CDR3aa: ASSAPGQQETQY

v_gene: TRBV28
j_gene: TRBJ2-2
CDR3aa: ASSRRLTQGAGELF

v_gene: TRBV4-1
j_gene: TRBJ2-5
CDR3aa: ASSQDVSGGQETQY

v_gene: TRBV7-9
j_gene: TRBJ1-1
CDR3aa: ASSLEATEAF

v_gene: TRBV28
j_gene: TRBJ2-5
CDR3aa: ASSPPAGGGETQY

v_gene: TRBV25-1
j_gene: TRBJ2-7
CDR3aa: ASRGTGPEQY

v_gene: TRBV7-8
j_gene: TRBJ1-2
CDR3aa: ASSHTLDRGYGYT

v_gene: TRBV6-4
j_gene: TRBJ2-6
CDR3aa: ASGGGAGANVLT

v_gene: TRBV4-1
j_gene: TRBJ2-1
CDR3aa: ASSQDYGRGRGYNEQF

v_gene: TRBV19
j_gene: TRBJ2-3
CDR3aa: ASSITRGVGTDTQY

v_gene: TRBV7-8
j_gene: TRBJ2-3
CDR3aa: ASSSRGPRGTDTQY

v_gene: TRBV5-1
j_gene: TRBJ1-6
CDR3aa: ASSLAGESSYNSPLH

v_gene: TRBV5-4
j_gene: TRBJ1-2
CDR3aa: ASSPGQGAQGYGYT

v_gene: TRBV19
j_gene: TRBJ1-3
CDR3aa: ATAPGGGGNTIY

v_gene: TRBV15
j_gene: TRBJ2-5
CDR3aa: ATSRVVRETQY

v_gene: TRBV21-1
j_gene: TRBJ1-5
CDR3aa: ASRPIDRAQTQH

v_gene: TRBV6-1
j_gene: TRBJ2-7
CDR3aa: ASSEDRADEQY

v_gene: TRBV23-1
j_gene: TRBJ2-6
CDR3aa: ASSQSGPGTGAGANVLT

v_gene: TRBV5-5
j_gene: TRBJ2-7
CDR3aa: ASSLERGITYEQY

v_gene: TRBV6-5
j_gene: TRBJ1-6
CDR3aa: ASSRRTNSPLH

v_gene: TRBV9
j_gene: TRBJ2-3
CDR3aa: ASSVVALGDTQY

v_gene: TRBV5-4
j_gene: TRBJ2-5
CDR3aa: ASSAAQGVFVQETQY

v_gene: TRBV12-3/TRBV12-4
j_gene: TRBJ2-1
CDR3aa: ASSWGGRDEQF

v_gene: TRBV6-6
j_gene: TRBJ2-7
CDR3aa: ASSGTGDSYEQY